What follows describes a single T cell receptor (beta chain). Its antigen is as yet unknown. This entry belongs to a study of cytomegalovirus exposure and HLA in healthy donors. Study-wide background: A prior analysis found fewer than 120 million unique TCR beta sequences from 150 million to 200 million T cells. Study findings and constraints: The study flagged approximately 180 TCR beta chains as cytomegalovirus-associated. Solely CMV serostatus was available to characterize immune exposure.

CDR1 DFQATT and CDR2 SNEGSKA come from the germline V gene (reference sequence). The CDR3 consists of 11 residues. V lost 6 bases to trimming and J lost 13 bases; unmatched junction nucleotides: 9. In the PCR, 60 Vbeta and 13 Jbeta primers were used. Repertoires were generated with immunoSEQ multiplex PCR, while TCRdb's copy carries only in-frame clones and drops some. The table includes approximately 190,000 clones, 65% to 85% detected once. The clonotype comes from a man aged 40-49 years in good health and CMV-seropositive. Source material: PBMCs. The J gene is TRBJ2-1, the V gene TRBV20-1; TRBD1 aligns across 7 bases. Written as DNA, the CDR3 is TGCAGTGCCACACAGGGGCCCCTTCAGTTCTTC. This sequence encodes CSATQGPLQFF.